This note documents a single T cell receptor (beta chain) sequence. Its antigen remains unknown. Healthy people donating bone marrow made up the donors. This sample stems from a study of cytomegalovirus exposure and HLA in healthy donors. The study, taken as a whole, reports: Across HLA loci, a later analysis found differing TCR association rates, with DRB1 most and HLA-C fewest. The majority of CMV-associated TCR beta chains were reported as apparently HLA-restricted in a later analysis.

CDR1 and CDR2 (germline): MGHDK, SYGVNS. Trimming pared 10 bases from V and 6 bases from J, leaving 19 bases between. This CDR3 comprises 13 residues. The PCR made use of 60 Vbeta and 13 Jbeta primers. The repertoire was sequenced with immunoSEQ multiplex PCR; TCRdb's copy has only in-frame clones and lacks some. This table has 110,000 to 150,000 clones, 70% appearing once. Sequenced: PBMCs. The V call is TRBV25-1, the J call TRBJ2-7; a weak D match, TRBD1 (5 bases). The TCR originated in a woman younger than 45 in good health and CMV-seronegative. The CDR3 spells CATTTQKGPEQYF. The CDR3, as DNA: TGTGCCACTACAACACAGAAGGGGCCCGAGCAGTACTTC.